The T cell receptor beta chain under discussion was sequenced for a study of T cell responses to AZD1222 COVID-19 vaccine. The table came from immunoSEQ multiplex PCR; TCRdb's copy has only in-frame clones and leaves some out. In the table there are over 60,000 clones, approximately 90% of which are singletons. The material sequenced was peripheral blood, taken 28 days after the second dose of the MenACWY control vaccine. The clonotype comes from an adult who received the MenACWY meningococcal vaccine as a control.

CDR3 loop: CASIGTFGKAFF. CDR3 DNA sequence: TGTGCCAGCATTGGGACCTTTGGGAAAGCTTTCTTT. The chain uses TRBV6-5 and TRBJ1-1, with TRBD1 as a possible D gene (5 bases). The CDR3 has 12 amino acids. Looked up from germline, CDR1 is MNHEY and CDR2 is SVGAGI. V was pared by 7 bases and J by 9 bases, with 15 bases between.